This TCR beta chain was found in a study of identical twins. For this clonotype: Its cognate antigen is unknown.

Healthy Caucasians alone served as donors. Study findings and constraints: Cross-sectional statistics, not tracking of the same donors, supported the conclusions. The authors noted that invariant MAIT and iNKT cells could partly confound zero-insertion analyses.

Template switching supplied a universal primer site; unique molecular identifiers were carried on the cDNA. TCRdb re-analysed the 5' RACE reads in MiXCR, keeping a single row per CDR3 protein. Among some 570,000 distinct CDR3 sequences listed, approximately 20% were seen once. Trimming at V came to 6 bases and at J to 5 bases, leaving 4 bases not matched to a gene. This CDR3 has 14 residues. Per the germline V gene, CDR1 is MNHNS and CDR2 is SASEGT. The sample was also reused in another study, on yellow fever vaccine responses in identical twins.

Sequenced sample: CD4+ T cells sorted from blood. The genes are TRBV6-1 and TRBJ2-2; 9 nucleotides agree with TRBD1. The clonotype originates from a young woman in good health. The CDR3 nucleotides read TGTGCCAGCAGGACAGGGGGGGGGACCGGGGAGCTGTTTTTT. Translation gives CASRTGGGTGELFF.